Below, 27 T cell receptor beta chains from the same sample are listed, as sequenced in a study of cytomegalovirus exposure and HLA in healthy donors. The PCR ran on 60 Vbeta and 13 Jbeta primers. TCRdb keeps only in-frame clones here, not all; method: immunoSEQ multiplex PCR. The repertoire holds about 91,000 clones, with over 75% as singletons. Material for sequencing was PBMCs. These receptor sequences come from a male donor in good health and CMV-seropositive.

The J gene is TRBJ2-1, the V gene TRBV7-9; the match to TRBD2 covers 7 bases. In germline, CDR1 is SEHNR, CDR2 FQNEAQ (reference sequence). The CDR3 covers 15 residues. The ends lost 5 bases at V and 5 bases at J; junction bases unmatched: 9. The CDR3 coding sequence is TGTGCCAGCAGCCCCCAAGCGGGGATTAACAATGAGCAGTTCTTC. Protein product: CASSPQAGINNEQFF.

The rearrangement uses TRBV30 and TRBJ2-6, with D uncertain. The CDR3 loop spans 13 amino acids. The germline gives CDR1 GTSNPN, CDR2 SVGIG (reference sequence). Trimming shortened V by 0 bases and J by 2 bases, and 2 bases separated the two germline ends. CDR3 loop: CAWSVTGANVLTF. The CDR3 nucleotides read TGTGCCTGGAGTGTTACTGGGGCCAACGTCCTGACTTTC.

V gene TRBV5-6 combines with J gene TRBJ2-2; the match to TRBD2 covers 7 bases. CDR1 is SGHDT, CDR2 YYEEEE, per germline. Unmatched junction bases numbered 11, after V lost 3 bases and J lost 3 bases. This CDR3 region has 17 residues. The CDR3 loop reads CASSWDWGGRDTGELFF. The DNA for the CDR3 is TGTGCCAGCAGCTGGGATTGGGGCGGGAGAGACACCGGGGAGCTGTTTTTT. Full variable domain (rest looked up from reference TRBV5-6 and TRBJ2-2): DAGVTQSPTHLIKTRGQQVTLRCSPKSGHDTVSWYQQALGQGPQFIFQYYEEEERQRGNFPDRFSGHQFPNYSSELNVNALLLGDSALYLCASSWDWGGRDTGELFFGEGSRLTVL.

This chain links TRBV7-2 with TRBJ1-5, with 7 bases fitting TRBD1. The CDR3 spans 15 residues. Germline-derived CDR1 and CDR2 are SGHTA and FQGNSA. The J segment lost 5 bases and the V segment lost 5 bases, leaving 9 bases of the junction unmatched. The CDR3 here is CASSQGAGGDQPQHF. The CDR3 DNA follows: TGTGCCAGCAGCCAAGGGGCAGGGGGTGATCAGCCCCAGCATTTT. Full variable domain (outside the CDR3, taken from reference TRBV7-2 and TRBJ1-5): GAGVSQSPSNKVTEKGKDVELRCDPISGHTALYWYRQSLGQGLEFLIYFQGNSAPDKSGLPSDRFSAERTGGSVSTLTIQRTQQEDSAVYLCASSQGAGGDQPQHFGDGTRLSIL.

This chain joins TRBV5-1 and TRBJ2-2; 9 bases are a match to TRBD2. The CDR3 totals 14 residues. CDR1 is SGHRS, CDR2 YFSETQ, per germline. The trim removed 7 bases at V and 4 bases at J, leaving 5 bases unmatched. The CDR3 sequence is CASRSGSSTGELFF. CDR3 coding DNA: TGCGCCAGCCGTAGCGGGAGTAGCACCGGGGAGCTGTTTTTT.

The CDR3 sequence: CASKTGLAGDEQYF. Here the CDR3 DNA reads TGTGCCAGCAAAACGGGGCTAGCGGGAGACGAGCAGTACTTC. The genes are TRBV7-2 and TRBJ2-7; 10 nucleotides line up with TRBD2. The V and J ends lost 7 bases and 5 bases, in that order; junction bases with no gene match: 8. Looked up from germline, CDR1 is SGHTA and CDR2 is FQGNSA. The CDR3 covers 14 residues.

This chain links TRBV6-1 with TRBJ2-1, with D perhaps matching TRBD2 (5 bases). V was trimmed by 6 bases and J by 6 bases, leaving 9 bases between them. The germline V gene encodes CDR1 MNHNS and CDR2 SASEGT. The CDR3 has 12 residues. The CDR3, as DNA: TGTGCCAGCAGCGGACTGGGCAATGAGCAGTTCTTC. Encoded protein: CASSGLGNEQFF.

CDR3 in amino acids: CASSVSGSHYGYTF. The CDR3 bases are TGTGCCAGCAGTGTATCAGGGTCTCACTATGGCTACACCTTC. The chain recombines TRBV28 with TRBJ1-2; TRBD1 is a possible D gene (5 bases). Germline V lookup: CDR1 MDHEN, CDR2 SYDVKM. The CDR3 sequence is 14 residues long. V lost 5 bases and J lost 3, with 13 bases in between.

This rearrangement joins TRBV28 to TRBJ2-3; D remains ambiguous. In germline, CDR1 is MDHEN, CDR2 SYDVKM. This CDR3 contains 15 residues. V was cut by 1 base and J by 2 bases, with 10 bases left in between. The CDR3 reads CASSLSLLPTDTQYF. The CDR3 nucleotides read TGTGCCAGCAGTTTATCCCTCCTACCCACAGATACGCAGTATTTT. Looking up the rest from reference TRBV28 and TRBJ2-3 gives the full variable domain: DVKVTQSSRYLVKRTGEKVFLECVQDMDHENMFWYRQDPGLGLRLIYFSYDVKMKEKGDIPEGYSVSREKKERFSLILESASTNQTSMYLCASSLSLLPTDTQYFGPGTRLTVL.

The chain is built from TRBV6-1 and TRBJ1-2; 7 bases line up with TRBD1. There are 14 residues in the CDR3. CDR1 and CDR2 from the germline V gene are MNHNS and SASEGT. The ends lost 2 bases at V and 8 bases at J; junction bases unmatched: 8. As DNA, the CDR3 is TGTGCCAGCAGTGAACCGGGACAGACGTCGGGCTACACCTTC. Protein: CASSEPGQTSGYTF.

The chain recombines TRBV27 with TRBJ2-1, with 14 nucleotides matching TRBD2. This CDR3 has 14 amino acids. Germline V gives CDR1 MNHEY, CDR2 SMNVEV (reference sequence). J was trimmed by 10 bases and V by 8 bases; bases with no gene match: 7. For the CDR3, the DNA is TGTGCCAGCCGGGGACTAGCGGGGGCGGGGGAGCAGTTCTTC. Translated: CASRGLAGAGEQFF.

The rearrangement links TRBV7-2 to TRBJ1-6; 8 positions match TRBD1. This CDR3 comprises 16 residues. V trimming: 8 bases; J trimming: 14 bases; junction bases outside the gene matches: 20. Germline V lookup: CDR1 SGHTA, CDR2 FQGNSA. CDR3: CASVSQLAGGLGALHF. CDR3 DNA: TGTGCCAGCGTCTCGCAGCTGGCAGGGGGCTTAGGGGCCCTCCACTTT.

This clone was found a few times. The rearrangement uses TRBV28 and TRBJ1-2; TRBD1 agrees at 7 bases. The CDR3 is 13 residues long. From germline, CDR1 is MDHEN and CDR2 SYDVKM. The V gene end was trimmed by 2 bases and the J gene end by 7 bases; junction bases not matched to a gene: 4. CDR3 region: CASSLTGERGYTF. In nucleotides, the CDR3 is TGTGCCAGCAGTTTAACAGGGGAGCGTGGCTACACCTTC.

V gene TRBV9 combines with J gene TRBJ2-7, with 11 nucleotides matching TRBD2. The germline V gene has CDR1 SGDLS and CDR2 YYNGEE. Trimming at V came to 0 bases and at J to 3 bases, leaving 8 bases not matched to a gene. CDR3 length: 17 residues. CDR3 loop: CASSVGTSGFLSYEQYF. As DNA, the CDR3 is TGTGCCAGCAGCGTAGGGACTAGCGGGTTCCTTAGCTACGAGCAGTACTTC.

The chain combines TRBV5-1 with TRBJ2-2, with D possibly being TRBD1 (6 bases). Trimming cost V 7 bases and J 2 bases, with 12 bases left between them. This CDR3 region has 14 residues. CDR1 and CDR2 from the germline V gene are SGHRS and YFSETQ. The chain's CDR3 is CASCWTANTGELFF. In nucleotides, the CDR3 is TGCGCCAGCTGTTGGACAGCCAACACCGGGGAGCTGTTTTTT.

The rearrangement uses TRBV28 and TRBJ1-4; 8 bases line up with TRBD1. The CDR3 loop spans 16 amino acids. The V and J ends lost 5 bases and 4 bases, in that order; junction bases with no gene match: 9. Looked up from germline, CDR1 is MDHEN and CDR2 is SYDVKM. CDR3 coding DNA: TGTGCCAGCAGTGCTTCAGGGGGCGTACTTAATGAAAAACTGTTTTTT. Protein: CASSASGGVLNEKLFF. Full variable domain (outside the CDR3, taken from reference TRBV28 and TRBJ1-4): DVKVTQSSRYLVKRTGEKVFLECVQDMDHENMFWYRQDPGLGLRLIYFSYDVKMKEKGDIPEGYSVSREKKERFSLILESASTNQTSMYLCASSASGGVLNEKLFFGSGTQLSVL.

The chain joins TRBV18 to TRBJ1-5; perhaps TRBD1 as D (6 bases). The V end lost 2 bases, the J end lost 0 bases, and 11 bases lay between the germline ends. CDR1 is KGHSH and CDR2 is LQKENI in the germline V gene. The CDR3 is 16 amino acids. In DNA, the CDR3 is TGTGCCAGCTCACCAGCAGGGACATATAGCAATCAGCCCCAGCATTTT. Translated: CASSPAGTYSNQPQHF.

There are a few counts of this clone. The V and J genes are TRBV27 and TRBJ2-7; possible D gene TRBD2, 7 bases. The CDR3 runs 14 residues. Between the trimmed V and J ends, which lost 8 bases and 5 bases, there was a span of 19 bases. Germline-derived CDR1 and CDR2 are MNHEY and SMNVEV (reference sequence). The CDR3 is CASREAGVSDEQYF. CDR3 nucleotides: TGTGCCAGCCGGGAGGCAGGGGTTAGCGACGAGCAGTACTTC.

This clone was found a few times. In nucleotides, the CDR3 is TGTGCCAGCAGTGATGGAGGGAAGAACATTCAGTACTTC. It codes for CASSDGGKNIQYF. J is TRBJ2-4 and V is TRBV6-1; TRBD2 is a possible D gene (6 bases). The V gene lost 3 bases and the J gene lost 7 bases, with 10 bases spanning the gap. The CDR3 runs 13 residues. Germline V gene sequence: CDR1 MNHNS, CDR2 SASEGT.

The chain employs TRBV4-1 and TRBJ2-5; 10 bases map to TRBD2. V shed 0 bases and J 2 bases; nucleotides not matched to a gene: 6. Germline CDR1 MGHRA, CDR2 YSYEKL. The length of the CDR3 is 17 residues. The CDR3 reads CASSQDLAGAQQETQYF. DNA for the CDR3: TGCGCCAGCAGCCAAGATCTAGCGGGGGCCCAGCAAGAGACCCAGTACTTC.

The chain joins TRBV9 to TRBJ2-4, with TRBD2 as a possible D gene (5 bases). V lost 4 bases, J lost 9 bases, and 17 bases lay in between. The germline gives CDR1 SGDLS, CDR2 YYNGEE. This CDR3 contains 14 residues. The CDR3 DNA follows: TGTGCCAGCAGCCCAGGACTCTCTTCGGTCATTCAGTACTTC. Amino acid sequence: CASSPGLSSVIQYF.

The chain recombines TRBV19 with TRBJ2-7, with 12 bases matching TRBD2. The CDR3 is 15 amino acids. V shed 4 bases and J 3 bases; nucleotides not matched to a gene: 4. Germline V gene data show CDR1 as LNHDA and CDR2 as SQIVND (reference sequence). Here the CDR3 DNA reads TGTGCCAGTAGTAACGGACTAGCGGGGTTCTACGAGCAGTACTTC. Translating it yields CASSNGLAGFYEQYF. The full variable domain, rest sourced from reference TRBV19 and TRBJ2-7, is DGGITQSPKYLFRKEGQNVTLSCEQNLNHDAMYWYRQDPGQGLRLIYYSQIVNDFQKGDIAEGYSVSREKKESFPLTVTSAQKNPTAFYLCASSNGLAGFYEQYFGPGTRLTVT.

This clone was seen just once. This sequence joins TRBV6-1 and TRBJ2-7, with 7 bases matching TRBD2. CDR3 length: 15 residues. Germline trimming cut 2 bases from V and 0 bases from J; bases unmatched to any gene: 4. Looked up from germline, CDR1 is MNHNS and CDR2 is SASEGT. The CDR3 is CASSEKVAGSYEQYF. Here the CDR3 DNA reads TGTGCCAGCAGTGAAAAGGTAGCGGGCTCCTACGAGCAGTACTTC.

This clone has more than one count but fewer than ten. The chain's CDR3 is CASSPRDRMNTEAFF. DNA for the CDR3: TGTGCCAGCAGCCCTCGGGACAGGATGAACACTGAAGCTTTCTTT. The chain uses TRBV9 and TRBJ1-1; TRBD1 matches 8 bases. Unmatched junction bases numbered 5, after V lost 4 bases and J lost 0 bases. Germline CDR1 is SGDLS and CDR2 is YYNGEE. This CDR3 region has 15 residues.

V usage is TRBV28 and J usage is TRBJ1-1; D may be TRBD1 (6 bases). Trimming removed 8 bases at V and 0 bases at J, with 13 bases between. The CDR3 consists of 14 residues. Per the germline V gene, CDR1 is MDHEN and CDR2 is SYDVKM. The CDR3 DNA reads as TGTGCCAGCTCGCTTGGGGGCATGAACACTGAAGCTTTCTTT. It encodes CASSLGGMNTEAFF.

V gene TRBV10-3 combines with J gene TRBJ2-1, with TRBD1 matching 8 bases. The V and J ends lost 6 bases and 5 bases, in that order; junction bases with no gene match: 9. This CDR3 comprises 15 residues. Germline loops: CDR1 ENHRY, CDR2 SYGVKD. The CDR3 region is CAIREGQALNNEQFF. CDR3 sequence (DNA): TGTGCCATCAGAGAGGGACAGGCCTTAAACAATGAGCAGTTCTTC.

Only a few counts were recorded for this clone. This sequence joins TRBV2 and TRBJ1-4; D uncertain. Germline CDR1 SNHLY, CDR2 FYNNEI. The CDR3 is 12 residues long. Between the trimmed V and J ends, which lost 9 bases and 8 bases, there was a span of 13 bases. CDR3 sequence: CASELGKEKLFF. The CDR3 DNA is TGTGCCAGTGAGCTCGGGAAAGAAAAACTGTTTTTT.